This record concerns one T cell receptor beta chain sequence. Generated by immunoSEQ multiplex PCR, the TCRdb table keeps only in-frame clones and is missing some. The table includes roughly 16,000 clones, 75% to 85% detected once. Germline V gives CDR1 SQVTM, CDR2 ANQGSEA. V lost 4 bases, J lost 8 bases, and 11 bases lay in between. There are 12 residues in the CDR3. This specimen comes from a study of T cells and Merkel cell carcinoma outcomes. The receptor was isolated from a human donor with Merkel cell carcinoma. V and J are TRBV29-1 and TRBJ1-4; a weak D match, TRBD1 (5 bases). The specimen was tumor tissue from Merkel cell carcinoma. The CDR3 coding sequence is TGCAGCGTTGGAAACGGGGGAGAAAAACTGTTTTTT. It codes for CSVGNGGEKLFF.